Listed below are T cell receptor beta chains from one sample, sequenced in a study of blood T cells in healthy people across ages. TCRdb redid the calling of the 5' RACE reads with MiXCR, one entry per CDR3 protein. The table shows about 780,000 distinct CDR3 sequences, with 35% to 50% occurring only once. The sample was blood. Receptors originate from a man older than 75 in good health. CDR3s include the opening cysteine and the closing phenylalanine or tryptophan. The D gene is left open where the match is weak. Clone size, where shown, is once, few, many, or a class for clones that have expanded.

j_gene: TRBJ2-7
d_gene: TRBD2
abundance: -
v_gene: TRBV5-5
CDR3aa: CASSFGLAGRYEQYF
CDR3nt: TGTGCCAGCAGCTTTGGACTAGCGGGGAGATACGAGCAGTACTTC

j_gene: TRBJ2-1
d_gene: -
abundance: many
v_gene: TRBV15
CDR3aa: CATSRDNYNEQFF
CDR3nt: TGTGCCACCAGTCGGGACAACTACAATGAGCAGTTCTTC

j_gene: TRBJ2-3
d_gene: -
abundance: -
v_gene: TRBV9
CDR3aa: CASSVATNPGSDTQYF
CDR3nt: TGTGCCAGCAGCGTAGCTACGAATCCAGGGTCTGATACGCAGTATTTT

j_gene: TRBJ2-1
d_gene: -
abundance: many
v_gene: TRBV11-3
CDR3aa: CASERAHNEQFF
CDR3nt: TGTGCCAGCGAAAGGGCCCACAATGAGCAGTTCTTC

j_gene: TRBJ2-5
d_gene: -
abundance: -
v_gene: TRBV9
CDR3aa: CASSVGGRDVETQYF
CDR3nt: TGTGCCAGCAGCGTAGGGGGCAGGGACGTCGAGACCCAGTACTTC

j_gene: TRBJ2-3
d_gene: -
abundance: -
v_gene: TRBV7-2
CDR3aa: CASSPRLGRVVDTQYF
CDR3nt: TGTGCCAGCAGCCCCAGGTTAGGTAGGGTCGTAGATACGCAGTATTTT

j_gene: TRBJ2-3
d_gene: TRBD1
abundance: -
v_gene: TRBV7-2
CDR3aa: CASSRRDPGGADTQYF
CDR3nt: TGTGCCAGCAGCCGCCGGGACCCAGGGGGTGCGGATACGCAGTATTTT

j_gene: TRBJ2-7
d_gene: -
abundance: -
v_gene: TRBV28
CDR3aa: CASSFVPGRSSYEQYF
CDR3nt: TGTGCCAGCAGTTTTGTCCCGGGACGTAGCTCCTACGAGCAGTACTTC

j_gene: TRBJ2-7
d_gene: TRBD2
abundance: -
v_gene: TRBV10-2
CDR3aa: CASSEPAGVRTYEQYF
CDR3nt: TGCGCCAGCAGTGAGCCGGCGGGAGTACGGACCTACGAGCAGTACTTC

j_gene: TRBJ2-1
d_gene: -
abundance: once
v_gene: TRBV20-1
CDR3aa: CSARPHNEQFF
CDR3nt: TGCAGTGCTAGACCGCACAATGAGCAGTTCTTC

j_gene: TRBJ2-7
d_gene: TRBD1
abundance: -
v_gene: TRBV4-3
CDR3aa: CASSQDWGTGYYEQYF
CDR3nt: TGCGCCAGCAGCCAAGATTGGGGGACAGGGTACTACGAGCAGTACTTC

j_gene: TRBJ2-3
d_gene: -
abundance: few
v_gene: TRBV9
CDR3aa: CASSVGAGHTDTQYF
CDR3nt: TGTGCCAGCAGCGTAGGGGCGGGACACACAGATACGCAGTATTTT

j_gene: TRBJ2-7
d_gene: -
abundance: -
v_gene: TRBV11-2
CDR3aa: CASSPRPTYEQYF
CDR3nt: TGTGCCAGCAGTCCCCGTCCCACCTACGAGCAGTACTTC

j_gene: TRBJ2-5
d_gene: -
abundance: few
v_gene: TRBV24-1
CDR3aa: CATSDRVAPSRETQYF
CDR3nt: TGTGCCACCAGTGACCGGGTCGCGCCGAGTAGGGAGACCCAGTACTTC

j_gene: TRBJ2-3
d_gene: -
abundance: -
v_gene: TRBV30
CDR3aa: CAWSWRTDTQYF
CDR3nt: TGTGCCTGGAGCTGGAGAACAGATACGCAGTATTTT

j_gene: TRBJ2-6
d_gene: -
abundance: once
v_gene: TRBV4-1
CDR3aa: CASSQSPLSSSGANVLTF
CDR3nt: TGCGCCAGCAGCCAATCACCCCTCAGTTCGTCTGGGGCCAACGTCCTGACTTTC

j_gene: TRBJ1-2
d_gene: -
abundance: few
v_gene: TRBV18
CDR3aa: CASSPREADNYGYTF
CDR3nt: TGTGCCAGCTCACCACGGGAGGCGGATAACTATGGCTACACCTTC

j_gene: TRBJ2-2
d_gene: -
abundance: -
v_gene: TRBV7-2
CDR3aa: CASSQSGGTANTGELFF
CDR3nt: TGTGCCAGCAGCCAATCGGGGGGGACAGCGAACACCGGGGAGCTGTTTTTT

j_gene: TRBJ2-1
d_gene: TRBD1
abundance: few
v_gene: TRBV11-3
CDR3aa: CASSLDGGQGSFF
CDR3nt: TGTGCCAGCAGCTTAGATGGTGGACAGGGTTCGTTCTTC

j_gene: TRBJ2-3
d_gene: -
abundance: -
v_gene: TRBV6-5
CDR3aa: CASSFDLAKGGTQYF
CDR3nt: TGTGCCAGCAGCTTCGACCTAGCTAAGGGGGGTACGCAGTATTTT

j_gene: TRBJ2-1
d_gene: TRBD2
abundance: -
v_gene: TRBV20-1
CDR3aa: CSTTGTSFYNEQFF
CDR3nt: TGCAGTACTACCGGGACTAGCTTCTACAATGAGCAGTTCTTC

j_gene: TRBJ1-1
d_gene: TRBD1
abundance: once
v_gene: TRBV7-3
CDR3aa: CASSLEGGQGRLNTEAFF
CDR3nt: TGTGCCAGCAGCTTAGAAGGGGGACAGGGGAGATTGAACACTGAAGCTTTCTTT

j_gene: TRBJ2-1
d_gene: -
abundance: -
v_gene: TRBV24-1
CDR3aa: CATSESSISKSSYNEQFF
CDR3nt: TGTGCCACCAGCGAATCCTCAATTAGTAAAAGCTCCTACAATGAGCAGTTCTTC

j_gene: TRBJ1-2
d_gene: -
abundance: -
v_gene: TRBV7-2
CDR3aa: CASSLSLVRDHGGYTF
CDR3nt: TGTGCCAGCAGCTTAAGTCTGGTGAGGGACCATGGTGGCTACACCTTC

j_gene: TRBJ2-3
d_gene: -
abundance: -
v_gene: TRBV28
CDR3aa: CASSFEVDTQYF
CDR3nt: TGTGCCAGCAGTTTTGAGGTAGATACGCAGTATTTT

j_gene: TRBJ1-6
d_gene: -
abundance: -
v_gene: TRBV28
CDR3aa: CASSIGSHYNSPLHF
CDR3nt: TGTGCCAGCAGTATAGGCAGCCATTATAATTCACCCCTCCACTTT

j_gene: TRBJ2-1
d_gene: TRBD1
abundance: few
v_gene: TRBV10-2
CDR3aa: CASSGQGVATEQFF
CDR3nt: TGCGCCAGCAGTGGACAGGGGGTAGCAACTGAGCAGTTCTTC

j_gene: TRBJ2-3
d_gene: -
abundance: medium-sized
v_gene: TRBV11-3
CDR3aa: CASSLKAGTDTQYF
CDR3nt: TGTGCCAGCAGCTTAAAGGCGGGAACAGATACGCAGTATTTT

j_gene: TRBJ2-5
d_gene: -
abundance: -
v_gene: TRBV28
CDR3aa: CASSQGQIWETQYF
CDR3nt: TGTGCCAGCAGTCAAGGGCAGATCTGGGAGACCCAGTACTTC

j_gene: TRBJ2-7
d_gene: -
abundance: few
v_gene: TRBV3-1
CDR3aa: CASSPDITYEQYF
CDR3nt: TGTGCCAGCAGCCCGGACATTACCTACGAGCAGTACTTC

j_gene: TRBJ2-7
d_gene: TRBD1
abundance: few
v_gene: TRBV24-1
CDR3aa: CATSDSGQGYNEQYF
CDR3nt: TGTGCCACCAGTGATTCCGGACAGGGGTACAATGAGCAGTACTTC

j_gene: TRBJ2-2
d_gene: -
abundance: -
v_gene: TRBV24-1
CDR3aa: CATSDFNTGELFF
CDR3nt: TGTGCCACCAGTGATTTTAACACCGGGGAGCTGTTTTTT

j_gene: TRBJ2-5
d_gene: -
abundance: -
v_gene: TRBV12-3/TRBV12-4
CDR3aa: CACGGQYF
CDR3nt: TGTGCATGTGGGGGGCAGTACTTC

j_gene: TRBJ2-1
d_gene: TRBD2
abundance: few
v_gene: TRBV28
CDR3aa: CASSLASGGHNEQFF
CDR3nt: TGTGCCAGCAGTCTTGCTAGCGGGGGCCACAATGAGCAGTTCTTC

j_gene: TRBJ2-7
d_gene: TRBD1
abundance: -
v_gene: TRBV20-1
CDR3aa: CSAKTPGGAEQYF
CDR3nt: TGCAGTGCGAAGACGCCAGGGGGCGCCGAGCAGTACTTC

j_gene: TRBJ2-1
d_gene: TRBD2
abundance: few
v_gene: TRBV30
CDR3aa: CAWSVGLAGYNEQFF
CDR3nt: TGTGCCTGGAGTGTGGGGCTAGCGGGGTACAATGAGCAGTTCTTC

j_gene: TRBJ2-5
d_gene: -
abundance: -
v_gene: TRBV20-1
CDR3aa: CSATRTGNEQYF
CDR3nt: TGCAGTGCTACCCGGACGGGTAATGAGCAGTACTTC

j_gene: TRBJ2-1
d_gene: -
abundance: many
v_gene: TRBV5-1
CDR3aa: CASSLGTTYNEQFF
CDR3nt: TGCGCCAGCAGCTTGGGGACAACTTACAATGAGCAGTTCTTC

j_gene: TRBJ2-1
d_gene: -
abundance: -
v_gene: TRBV7-6
CDR3aa: CASSFGRGVSNEQFF
CDR3nt: TGTGCCAGCAGCTTCGGAAGGGGTGTTAGCAATGAGCAGTTCTTC

j_gene: TRBJ2-1
d_gene: TRBD2
abundance: few
v_gene: TRBV20-1
CDR3aa: CSAGTSGRGYEQFF
CDR3nt: TGCAGTGCTGGAACTAGCGGGAGGGGGTATGAGCAGTTCTTC

j_gene: TRBJ2-7
d_gene: TRBD2
abundance: -
v_gene: TRBV7-3
CDR3aa: CASSLTTGGGREQYF
CDR3nt: TGTGCCAGCAGCTTAACGACAGGCGGGGGGCGCGAGCAGTACTTC

j_gene: TRBJ2-5
d_gene: TRBD1
abundance: once
v_gene: TRBV7-9
CDR3aa: CASSYLTGTGGRETQYF
CDR3nt: TGTGCCAGCAGTTACCTAACCGGGACAGGGGGTCGGGAGACCCAGTACTTC